This entry lists 28 T cell receptor beta chains sequenced from one sample in a study of spatial heterogeneity in lung cancer. The time point was: sample taken at primary tumor resection. The study sequenced unsorted whole RNA from tumor, nontumor lung or frozen PBMC. TCRdb processed the 5' RACE reads anew with MiXCR; each CDR3 protein has one entry. The sample includes 75,000 to 85,000 distinct CDR3 sequences, 15% to 25% of them seen just once. The source was PBMCs, collected at surgery. The receptors derive from a male donor with early-stage non-small cell lung cancer.

This clonotype has a handful of counts. The V and J genes are TRBV7-2 and TRBJ1-2, with TRBD1 identical over 7 bases. V lost 4 bases, J lost 7 bases, and 3 bases stayed unmatched. CDR1 is SGHTA, CDR2 FQGNSA, per germline. The CDR3 totals 12 residues. CDR3 in DNA: TGTGCCAGCAGCTCACAGGGGAGTGGCTACACCTTC. Translated, it gives CASSSQGSGYTF.

The chain employs TRBV29-1 and TRBJ1-3, with a tentative D call TRBD1 (6 bases). The CDR3 loop spans 14 amino acids. CDR1 and CDR2 from the germline V gene are SQVTM and ANQGSEA. The V and J ends lost 5 bases and 2 bases respectively, with 13 bases between them. The CDR3 nucleotides are TGCAGCGTTTTCCGGGCAGGGGCTGGAAACACCATATATTTT. Its protein product is CSVFRAGAGNTIYF.

The genes are TRBV11-1 and TRBJ1-3; TRBD1 is a possible D gene (6 bases). CDR1 is SGHAT and CDR2 is FQDESV in the germline V gene (reference sequence). The V end was cut by 5 bases, the J end by 3 bases, with 14 bases between. The CDR3 has 15 residues. CDR3 sequence (DNA): TGTGCCAGCAGCAATACCGGACAGTTTGGAAACACCATATATTTT. It codes for CASSNTGQFGNTIYF.

The J gene is TRBJ1-2, the V gene TRBV10-3; TRBD1 is a possible D gene (6 bases). The CDR3 spans 14 residues. Germline-derived CDR1 and CDR2 are ENHRY and SYGVKD. Trimming took off 4 bases at V and 8 bases at J, with 17 bases between the two ends. The CDR3 loop reads CAISGYRDVGGYTF. The CDR3 DNA follows: TGTGCCATCAGTGGGTACAGGGATGTGGGAGGCTACACCTTC.

This clonotype was seen more than once but under ten times. V is TRBV12-5 and J is TRBJ1-3; no firm D call. Trimming took off 5 bases at V and 4 bases at J, with 12 bases between the two ends. CDR3 length equals 14 residues. Germline-derived CDR1 and CDR2 are LGHNT and FRNRAP. The CDR3 protein is CASGPWTGGNTIYF. As DNA, the CDR3 is TGTGCTAGTGGTCCCTGGACGGGAGGAAACACCATATATTTT.

Details on this clonotype: At one end the junction does not follow the germline gene, possibly because of a read error. This chain links TRBV3-1 with TRBJ2-5, with D possibly being TRBD1 (6 bases). Germline lookup yields CDR1 LGHDT and CDR2 YNNKEL (reference sequence). This CDR3 region has 15 residues. This CDR3 is CGSSHPGEYQETQYF. The DNA of the CDR3 is TGTGGCAGCAGCCACCCAGGGGAGTACCAAGAGACCCAGTACTTC.

The table lists this clonotype with a few counts. The chain employs TRBV6-5 and TRBJ2-7; 10 nucleotides align to TRBD1. CDR3 length: 16 amino acids. The trim removed 2 bases at V and 0 bases at J, leaving 4 bases unmatched. Germline CDR1 reads MNHEY; CDR2 reads SVGAGI. The CDR3 nucleotides are TGTGCCAGCAGTTACCTGGGGACAGGGGTCTCCTACGAGCAGTACTTC. Its protein is CASSYLGTGVSYEQYF.

The chain combines TRBV29-1 with TRBJ2-2; TRBD1 agrees at 7 bases. Losses at the gene ends were 5 bases for V and 7 bases for J; bases not matched to a gene: 1. CDR3 size: 11 residues. Germline V CDR1 and CDR2: SQVTM, ANQGSEA. The CDR3: CSVWDSGELFF. CDR3 bases: TGCAGCGTTTGGGACAGCGGGGAGCTGTTTTTT.

This chain joins TRBV2 and TRBJ2-4; 7 bases agree with TRBD1. CDR3 length equals 13 residues. Germline V gene data show CDR1 as SNHLY and CDR2 as FYNNEI. With V trimmed by 4 bases and J by 10 bases, 7 bases remained unmatched. The CDR3 loop reads CASSGTGPVIQYF. The CDR3 nucleotides are TGTGCCAGCAGTGGGACAGGCCCTGTGATTCAGTACTTC.

V usage is TRBV6-5 and J usage is TRBJ2-3; D may correspond to TRBD1 or TRBD2 (5 bases each). Per the germline V gene, CDR1 is MNHEY and CDR2 is SVGAGI. Trimming took off 6 bases at V and 5 bases at J, with 12 bases between the two ends. The CDR3 contains 13 residues. The CDR3 coding sequence is TGTGCCAGCAGGGCGATGGGGGAAGATACGCAGTATTTT. Translation gives CASRAMGEDTQYF.

The V call is TRBV7-9, the J call TRBJ2-5; no reliable D call. Germline V gives CDR1 SEHNR, CDR2 FQNEAQ (reference sequence). The CDR3 totals 15 residues. Between the trimmed V and J ends, which lost 5 bases and 2 bases, there was a span of 15 bases. CDR3 sequence: CASSIRATGQETQYF. The DNA for the CDR3 is TGTGCCAGCAGCATTAGGGCTACCGGACAAGAGACCCAGTACTTC.

V gene TRBV6-1 combines with J gene TRBJ1-1, with 7 bases identical to TRBD1. The CDR3 sequence is 13 residues long. Germline loops: CDR1 MNHNS, CDR2 SASEGT. Losses at the gene ends were 8 bases for V and 3 bases for J; bases not matched to a gene: 6. CDR3 DNA sequence: TGTGCCAGCCTCTACCAGGGGGACACTGAAGCTTTCTTT. Translating gives CASLYQGDTEAFF.

The chain has TRBV6-2 or TRBV6-3 and TRBJ1-5, with D unclear. The germline gives CDR1 MNHEY, CDR2 SVGEGT. This CDR3 spans 15 amino acids. V dropped 4 bases and J dropped 4 bases, with 14 bases sitting between them. CDR3 region: CASSSTRIGNQPQHF. DNA for the CDR3: TGTGCCAGCAGTTCTACACGGATCGGGAATCAGCCCCAGCATTTT.

The chain joins TRBV19 to TRBJ2-7; 9 bases map to TRBD2. In germline, CDR1 is LNHDA, CDR2 SQIVND (reference sequence). The CDR3 length is 16 residues. The V segment lost 4 bases and the J segment 3 bases; nucleotides outside the gene matches: 10. This CDR3 reads CASSTTGTSRLYEQYF. The CDR3 DNA is TGTGCCAGTAGTACTACCGGGACTAGCAGACTCTACGAGCAGTACTTC.

CDR3 loop: CASSLGESNQPQHF. The DNA for the CDR3 is TGCGCCAGCAGCTTAGGGGAAAGCAATCAGCCCCAGCATTTT. The chain is built from TRBV5-1 and TRBJ1-5; D perhaps matches TRBD1 (5 bases). This CDR3 is 14 amino acids long. Germline values: CDR1 SGHRS, CDR2 YFSETQ. V shed 2 bases and J shed 1 base, with 7 bases lying between them.

This clonotype was counted between two and nine times. V and J are TRBV4-2 and TRBJ2-7; 11 nucleotides line up with TRBD2. The CDR3 loop spans 18 amino acids. Germline V gene lookup returns CDR1 LGHNA and CDR2 YNFKEQ. Unmatched junction bases numbered 13, after V lost 0 bases and J lost 6 bases. The DNA of the CDR3 is TGTGCCAGCAGCCAAGATCTCCCTACACTAGCGGGAGTTCGCGAGCAGTACTTC. It specifies CASSQDLPTLAGVREQYF.

This clonotype has a handful of counts. V is TRBV6-1 and J is TRBJ1-2; D gene ambiguous. The V gene's germline CDR1 is MNHNS and CDR2 SASEGT. V was trimmed by 6 bases and J by 2 bases, leaving 10 bases between them. The CDR3 loop spans 13 amino acids. The CDR3: CASRMDGNYGYTF. The CDR3 DNA reads as TGTGCCAGCAGGATGGACGGCAACTATGGCTACACCTTC.

On this clonotype: Since the CDR3 does not end with the conserved phenylalanine or tryptophan, this likely comes from a read error. V gene TRBV4-2 combines with J gene TRBJ1-1, with TRBD1 matching over 7 bases. The CDR3 covers 16 residues. V shed 3 bases and J 2 bases; nucleotides not matched to a gene: 9. Germline-derived CDR1 and CDR2 are LGHNA and YNFKEQ. CDR3 nucleotides: TGTGCCAGCAGCCAGGATACAGGGGCCATAAACACTGAAGCTTTCTTA. Translated: CASSQDTGAINTEAFL.

This clonotype occurred a few times. V usage is TRBV19 and J usage is TRBJ1-5, with D perhaps matching TRBD1 (5 bases). The CDR3 is 14 residues long. Germline lookup yields CDR1 LNHDA and CDR2 SQIVND (reference sequence). V was cut by 5 bases and J by 2 bases, with 10 bases left in between. CDR3 DNA sequence: TGTGCCAGTAGTCCGATGACAGGCAATCAGCCCCAGCATTTT. It yields the protein CASSPMTGNQPQHF.

This clonotype was recorded many times. The genes are TRBV7-9 and TRBJ2-2, with D tentatively TRBD1 (5 bases). In germline, CDR1 is SEHNR, CDR2 FQNEAQ (reference sequence). V was trimmed by 5 bases and J by 3 bases, leaving 10 bases between them. The CDR3 has 14 amino acids. As DNA, the CDR3 is TGTGCCAGCAGCCTAGGGGTTGACACCGGGGAGCTGTTTTTT. Its protein product is CASSLGVDTGELFF.

The sample holds a few counts of this clonotype. The CDR3 nucleotides are TGTGCCAGCAGCTACGAAGGGGCTGAAGCTTTCTTT. Amino acids: CASSYEGAEAFF. The J gene is TRBJ1-1, the V gene TRBV7-9; possible D gene TRBD1, 5 bases. Per germline, CDR1 SEHNR and CDR2 FQNEAQ (reference sequence). The CDR3 is made up of 12 amino acids. V gave up 4 bases and J gave up 6 bases, with 9 bases separating them.

In this sample, this clonotype turned up a few times. This sequence joins TRBV6-6 and TRBJ2-1; D is possibly TRBD1 or TRBD2 (5 bases each). Trimming pared 6 bases from V and 14 bases from J, leaving 26 bases between. Germline lookup yields CDR1 MNHNY and CDR2 SVGAGI (reference sequence). CDR3 length: 15 residues. The DNA of the CDR3 is TGTGCCAGCAGCCCCCGGGACGGTGATCGCTATTCGGAGTTCTTC. Protein sequence: CASSPRDGDRYSEFF.

The chain joins TRBV5-1 to TRBJ2-1; D remains ambiguous. Germline values: CDR1 SGHRS, CDR2 YFSETQ. Trimming removed 4 bases from V and 6 bases from J, with 8 bases in between. The CDR3 consists of 12 residues. The CDR3 DNA follows: TGCGCCAGCAGCACGGGCTCCAATGAGCAGTTCTTC. This sequence encodes CASSTGSNEQFF. Looking up the rest from reference TRBV5-1 and TRBJ2-1 gives the full variable domain: KAGVTQTPRYLIKTRGQQVTLSCSPISGHRSVSWYQQTPGQGLQFLFEYFSETQRNKGNFPGRFSGRQFSNSRSEMNVSTLELGDSALYLCASSTGSNEQFFGPGTRLTVL.

The sample holds a few counts of this clonotype. The chain uses TRBV9 and TRBJ2-2; 8 positions match TRBD1. The CDR3 totals 13 residues. V shed 3 bases and J 5 bases; nucleotides not matched to a gene: 0. Per germline, CDR1 SGDLS and CDR2 YYNGEE. The CDR3 bases are TGTGCCAGCAGCGGACAGGGGACCGGGGAGCTGTTTTTT. This codes for CASSGQGTGELFF.

In its sample, this clonotype was seen a few times. The chain recombines TRBV21-1 with TRBJ2-7; the table's D gene call, TRBD1, was not cross checked with the DNA. TRBV21-1 is listed as a pseudogene. The CDR3 contains 17 residues. The CDR3 sequence is CASSKEETGVFLREQYF. The CDR3 bases are TGTGCCAGCAGCAAAGAGGAAACAGGGGTTTTCCTACGAGAGCAGTACTTC.

This clonotype appeared many times. Here the CDR3 reads CASRVGLAEETQYF. In nucleotides, the CDR3 is TGTGCCAGTAGGGTGGGACTAGCGGAAGAGACCCAGTACTTC. The genes are TRBV19 and TRBJ2-5, with 11 bases matching TRBD2. V shed 6 bases and J 3 bases; nucleotides not matched to a gene: 3. The CDR3 is 14 residues long. The V gene's germline CDR1 is LNHDA and CDR2 SQIVND (reference sequence).

The chain's CDR3 is CASSPQMGELFF. The DNA of the CDR3 is TGTGCCAGCAGCCCACAGATGGGGGAGCTGTTTTTT. The rearrangement joins TRBV9 to TRBJ2-2; unclear D gene. The V gene lost 4 bases and the J gene lost 8 bases, with 9 bases spanning the gap. The CDR3 contains 12 residues. Per the germline V gene, CDR1 is SGDLS and CDR2 is YYNGEE.

V is TRBV21-1 and J is TRBJ2-7; whether TRBD2, the table's D call, matches the DNA was not checked. TRBV21-1 constitutes a pseudogene. The length of the CDR3 is 16 residues. This chain's CDR3 is CASSRRTSGCRSEQYF. In DNA, the CDR3 is TGTGCCAGCAGCAGGAGGACTAGCGGATGCCGCAGCGAGCAGTACTTC.